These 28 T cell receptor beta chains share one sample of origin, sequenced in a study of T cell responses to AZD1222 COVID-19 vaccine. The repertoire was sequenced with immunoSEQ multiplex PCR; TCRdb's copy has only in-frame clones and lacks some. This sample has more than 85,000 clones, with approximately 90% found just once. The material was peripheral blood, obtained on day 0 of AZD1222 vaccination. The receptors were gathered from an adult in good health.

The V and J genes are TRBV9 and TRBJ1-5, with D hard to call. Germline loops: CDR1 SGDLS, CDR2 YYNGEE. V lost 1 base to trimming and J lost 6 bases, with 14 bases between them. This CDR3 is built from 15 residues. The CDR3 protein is CASSVSGEGGQPQHF. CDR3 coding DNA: TGTGCCAGCAGCGTAAGCGGGGAGGGTGGTCAGCCCCAGCATTTT.

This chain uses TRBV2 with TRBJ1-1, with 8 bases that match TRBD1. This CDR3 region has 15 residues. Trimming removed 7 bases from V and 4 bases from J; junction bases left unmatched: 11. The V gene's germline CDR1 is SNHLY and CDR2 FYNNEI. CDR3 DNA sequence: TGTGCCAGCACTCGCCCGGCAGGGGGCGGCACTGAAGCTTTCTTT. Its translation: CASTRPAGGGTEAFF.

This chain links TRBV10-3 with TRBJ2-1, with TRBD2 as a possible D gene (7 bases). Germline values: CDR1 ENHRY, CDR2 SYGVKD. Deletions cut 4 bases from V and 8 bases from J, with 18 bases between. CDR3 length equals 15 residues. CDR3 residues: CAISGGAGVVDEQFF. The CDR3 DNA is TGTGCCATCAGTGGGGGGGCGGGAGTCGTCGATGAGCAGTTCTTC.

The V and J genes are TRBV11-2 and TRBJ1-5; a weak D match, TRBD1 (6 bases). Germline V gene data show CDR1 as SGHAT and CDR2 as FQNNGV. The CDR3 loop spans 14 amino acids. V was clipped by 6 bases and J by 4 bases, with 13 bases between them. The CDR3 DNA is TGTGCCAGCAGGGGAGAGGGGGAGAATCAGCCCCAGCATTTT. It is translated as CASRGEGENQPQHF.

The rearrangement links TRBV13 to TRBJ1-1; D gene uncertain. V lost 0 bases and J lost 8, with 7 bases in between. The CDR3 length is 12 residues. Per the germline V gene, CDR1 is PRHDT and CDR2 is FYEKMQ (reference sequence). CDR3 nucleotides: TGTGCCAGCAGCTTAGGCCCGACAGAAGCTTTCTTT. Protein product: CASSLGPTEAFF.

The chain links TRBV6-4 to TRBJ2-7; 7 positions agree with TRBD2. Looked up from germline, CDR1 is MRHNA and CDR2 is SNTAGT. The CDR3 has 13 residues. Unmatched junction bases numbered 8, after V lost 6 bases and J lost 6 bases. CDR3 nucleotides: TGTGCCAGCAGCCGGGACTACCTCGGCGAGCAGTACTTC. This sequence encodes CASSRDYLGEQYF.

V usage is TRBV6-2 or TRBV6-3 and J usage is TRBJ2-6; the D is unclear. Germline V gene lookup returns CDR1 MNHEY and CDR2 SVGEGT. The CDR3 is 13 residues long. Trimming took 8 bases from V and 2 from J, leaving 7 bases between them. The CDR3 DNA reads TGTGCCAGCGGCCGCACTGGGGCCAACGTCCTGACTTTC. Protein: CASGRTGANVLTF.

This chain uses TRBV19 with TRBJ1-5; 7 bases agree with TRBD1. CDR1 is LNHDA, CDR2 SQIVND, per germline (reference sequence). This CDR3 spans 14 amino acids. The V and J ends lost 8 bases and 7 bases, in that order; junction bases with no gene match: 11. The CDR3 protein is CASHRQGLWQPQHF. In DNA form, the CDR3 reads TGTGCCAGTCATCGACAGGGTTTGTGGCAGCCCCAGCATTTT.

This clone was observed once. Here the CDR3 reads CASSLGGWRNSNQPQHF. CDR3 sequence (DNA): TGTGCCAGCAGTTTAGGGGGCTGGCGGAATAGCAATCAGCCCCAGCATTTT. The chain recombines TRBV28 with TRBJ1-5; the D gene is possibly TRBD1 (6 bases). V was shortened by 2 bases and J by 0 bases, with 14 bases between the two germline ends. CDR1 and CDR2 (germline): MDHEN, SYDVKM. This CDR3 region has 17 residues.

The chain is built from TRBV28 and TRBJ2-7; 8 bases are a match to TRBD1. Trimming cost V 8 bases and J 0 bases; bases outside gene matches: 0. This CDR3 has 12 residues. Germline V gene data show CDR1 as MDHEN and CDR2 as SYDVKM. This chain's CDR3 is CASGQGSYEQYF. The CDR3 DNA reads TGTGCCAGCGGACAGGGCTCCTACGAGCAGTACTTC.

CDR3 protein: CTSSQDPKYEQYF. The CDR3 nucleotides read TGCACCAGCAGCCAAGACCCCAAATACGAGCAGTACTTC. The rearrangement joins TRBV1 to TRBJ2-7; the tabulated D call, TRBD1, remains unverified against the DNA. TRBV1 counts as a pseudogene. CDR3 size: 13 residues.

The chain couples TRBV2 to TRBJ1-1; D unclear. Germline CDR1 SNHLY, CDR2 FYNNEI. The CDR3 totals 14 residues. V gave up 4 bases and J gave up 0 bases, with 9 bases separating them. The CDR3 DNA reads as TGTGCCAGCAGTGCGAAGGTATTGAACACTGAAGCTTTCTTT. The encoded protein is CASSAKVLNTEAFF.

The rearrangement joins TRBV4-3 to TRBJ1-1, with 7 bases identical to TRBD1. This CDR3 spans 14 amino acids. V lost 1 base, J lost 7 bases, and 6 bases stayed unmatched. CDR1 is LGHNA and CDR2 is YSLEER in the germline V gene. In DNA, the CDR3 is TGCGCCAGCAGCCAAGCCCAGGGGGTGGGTGAAGCTTTCTTT. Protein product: CASSQAQGVGEAFF.

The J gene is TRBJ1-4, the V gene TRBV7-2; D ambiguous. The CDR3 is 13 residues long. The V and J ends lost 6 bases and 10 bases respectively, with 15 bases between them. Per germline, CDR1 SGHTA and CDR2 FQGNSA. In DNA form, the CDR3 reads TGTGCCAGCAGAGGCCGGGAAGGCGGAAAACTGTTTTTT. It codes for CASRGREGGKLFF. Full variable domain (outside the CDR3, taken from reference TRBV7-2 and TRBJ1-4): GAGVSQSPSNKVTEKGKDVELRCDPISGHTALYWYRQSLGQGLEFLIYFQGNSAPDKSGLPSDRFSAERTGGSVSTLTIQRTQQEDSAVYLCASRGREGGKLFFGSGTQLSVL.

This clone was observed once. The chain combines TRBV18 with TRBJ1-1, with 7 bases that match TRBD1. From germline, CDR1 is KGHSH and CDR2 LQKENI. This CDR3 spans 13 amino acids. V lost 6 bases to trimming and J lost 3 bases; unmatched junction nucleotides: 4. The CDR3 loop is CASSDGQDTEAFF. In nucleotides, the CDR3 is TGTGCCAGCTCGGATGGACAGGACACTGAAGCTTTCTTT.

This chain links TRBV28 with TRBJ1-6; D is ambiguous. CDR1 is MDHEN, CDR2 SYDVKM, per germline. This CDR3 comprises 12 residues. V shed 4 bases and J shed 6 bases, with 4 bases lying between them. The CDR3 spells CASSYVNSPLHF. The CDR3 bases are TGTGCCAGCAGTTATGTTAATTCACCCCTCCACTTT.

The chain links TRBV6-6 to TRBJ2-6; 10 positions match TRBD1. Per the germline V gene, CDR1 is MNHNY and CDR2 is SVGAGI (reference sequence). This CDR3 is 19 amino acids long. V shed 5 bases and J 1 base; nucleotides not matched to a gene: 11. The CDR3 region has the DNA TGTGCCAGCAGTCGGCTGGGACAGGGGATCGATTCTGGGGCCAACGTCCTGACTTTC. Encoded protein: CASSRLGQGIDSGANVLTF.

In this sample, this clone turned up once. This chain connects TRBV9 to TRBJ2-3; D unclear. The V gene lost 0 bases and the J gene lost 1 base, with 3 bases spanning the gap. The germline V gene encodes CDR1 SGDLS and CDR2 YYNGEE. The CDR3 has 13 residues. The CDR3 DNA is TGTGCCAGCAGCGTAGAAGGCACAGATACGCAGTATTTT. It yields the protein CASSVEGTDTQYF.

Here the CDR3 DNA reads TGTGCCTGGAGAATGACAGGTTCGGGCTATGGCTACACCTTC. Translated: CAWRMTGSGYGYTF. The rearrangement joins TRBV30 to TRBJ1-2; maybe TRBD1 (6 bases). V lost 3 bases and J 4 bases, leaving 15 bases between the germline ends. The CDR3 length is 14 residues. The germline V gene encodes CDR1 GTSNPN and CDR2 SVGIG (reference sequence). Based on the CDR3 plus reference TRBV30 and TRBJ1-2, the full variable domain is SQTIHQWPATLVQPVGSPLSLECTVEGTSNPNLYWYRQAAGRGLQLLFYSVGIGQISSEVPQNLSASRPQDRQFILSSKKLLLSDSGFYLCAWRMTGSGYGYTFGSGTRLTVV.

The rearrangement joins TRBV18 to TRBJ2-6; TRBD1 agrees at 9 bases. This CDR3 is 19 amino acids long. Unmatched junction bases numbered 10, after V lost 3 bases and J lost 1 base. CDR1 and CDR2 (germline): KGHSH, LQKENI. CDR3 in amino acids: CASSPIPGQGYSGANVLTF. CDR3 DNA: TGTGCCAGCTCACCGATACCGGGACAGGGTTATTCTGGGGCCAACGTCCTGACTTTC.

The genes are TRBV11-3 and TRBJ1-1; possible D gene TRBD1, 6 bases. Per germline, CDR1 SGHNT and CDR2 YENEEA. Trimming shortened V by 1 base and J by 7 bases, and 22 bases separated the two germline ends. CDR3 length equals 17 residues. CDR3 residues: CASSLVRVAGDEGEAFF. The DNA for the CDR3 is TGTGCCAGCAGCTTAGTTAGAGTAGCAGGGGATGAGGGTGAAGCTTTCTTT.

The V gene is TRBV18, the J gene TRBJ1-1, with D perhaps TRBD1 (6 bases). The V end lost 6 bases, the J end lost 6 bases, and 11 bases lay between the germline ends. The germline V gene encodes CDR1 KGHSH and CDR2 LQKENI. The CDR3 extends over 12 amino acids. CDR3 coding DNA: TGTGCCAGCTCTCGGCAGGGGTCTGAAGCTTTCTTT. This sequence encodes CASSRQGSEAFF. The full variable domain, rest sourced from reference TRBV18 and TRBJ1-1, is NAGVMQNPRHLVRRRGQEARLRCSPMKGHSHVYWYRQLPEEGLKFMVYLQKENIIDESGMPKERFSAEFPKEGPSILRIQQVVRGDSAAYFCASSRQGSEAFFGQGTRLTVV.

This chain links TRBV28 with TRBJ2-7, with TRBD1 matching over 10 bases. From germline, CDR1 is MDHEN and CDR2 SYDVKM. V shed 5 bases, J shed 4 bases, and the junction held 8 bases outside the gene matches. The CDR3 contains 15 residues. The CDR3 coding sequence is TGTGCCAGCAGTGCCACCGGGACAGGGGTATACGAGCAGTACTTC. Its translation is CASSATGTGVYEQYF.

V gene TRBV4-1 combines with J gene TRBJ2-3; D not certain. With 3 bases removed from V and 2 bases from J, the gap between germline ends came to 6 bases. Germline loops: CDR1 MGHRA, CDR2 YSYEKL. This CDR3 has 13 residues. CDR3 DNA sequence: TGCGCCAGCAGCCACCAAGTCACAGATACGCAGTATTTT. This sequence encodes CASSHQVTDTQYF.

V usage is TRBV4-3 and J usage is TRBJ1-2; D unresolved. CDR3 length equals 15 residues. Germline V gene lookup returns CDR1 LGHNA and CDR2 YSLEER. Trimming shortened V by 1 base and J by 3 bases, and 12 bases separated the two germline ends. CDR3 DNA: TGCGCCAGCAGCCAAGCCACAGAAGCTCACTATGGCTACACCTTC. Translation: CASSQATEAHYGYTF.

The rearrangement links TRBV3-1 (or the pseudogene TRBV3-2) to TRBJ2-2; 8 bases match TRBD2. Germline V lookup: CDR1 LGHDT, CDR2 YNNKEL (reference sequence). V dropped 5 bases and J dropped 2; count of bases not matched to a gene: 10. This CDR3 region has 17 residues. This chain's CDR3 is CASSALAGTANTGELFF. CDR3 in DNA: TGTGCCAGCAGCGCCCTAGCGGGTACTGCAAACACCGGGGAGCTGTTTTTT.

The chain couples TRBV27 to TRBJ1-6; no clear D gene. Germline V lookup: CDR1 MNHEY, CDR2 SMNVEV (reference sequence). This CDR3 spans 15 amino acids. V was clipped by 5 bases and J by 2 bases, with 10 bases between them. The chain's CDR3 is CASSPPGAYNSPLHF. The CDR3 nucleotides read TGTGCCAGCAGTCCCCCGGGAGCCTATAATTCACCCCTCCACTTT.

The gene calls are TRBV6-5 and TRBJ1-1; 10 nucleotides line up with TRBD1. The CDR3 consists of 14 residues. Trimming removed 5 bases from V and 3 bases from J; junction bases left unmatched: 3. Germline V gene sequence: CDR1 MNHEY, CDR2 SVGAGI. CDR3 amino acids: CASSRQGAYTEAFF. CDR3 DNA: TGTGCCAGCAGTCGACAGGGGGCCTACACTGAAGCTTTCTTT.